This T cell receptor (beta chain) was profiled in a study of blood T cell repertoires in COVID-19. About the research overall: The study drew acute and convalescent COVID-19 samples from the United States, Italy and Spain. PBMCs, B-cell-depleted T cells, or T cells were the source of the cDNA or gDNA that made up the material.

In the original processing: Counts of nucleated cells, estimated from reference gene primer amplification, were obtained. The method was immunoSEQ multiplex PCR; TCRdb's version includes in-frame clones alone and lacks a portion of them. V and J calls and clone size are copied from that table; D and trimming were computed from the DNA. The sample includes 110,000 to 150,000 clones, 85% to 90% seen only once; the top ten take approximately 10%. Germline CDR1 reads MNHEY; CDR2 reads SVGAGI. Trimming removed 4 bases at V and 1 base at J, with 11 bases between. The CDR3 consists of 15 residues. Source material: peripheral blood. This sequence originates from a man in his forties or fifties with active or convalescent COVID-19. The chain combines TRBV6-5 with TRBJ1-5; D is undetermined. As DNA, the CDR3 is TGTGCCAGCAGTTCCCTGGAGGGAAGCAATCAGCCCCAGCATTTT. It translates to CASSSLEGSNQPQHF.